The 26 T cell receptor beta chains in this list originate from one sample, sequenced in a study of CD8+CD57+ T cells in acquired aplastic anemia. Genomic DNA, serving as template, underwent TCR beta VDJ and CDR3 profiling. MiXCR was run by TCRdb on the reads, yielding one entry per CDR3 protein. In the table there are 200,000 or so distinct CDR3 sequences, less than 65% of which are singletons. Sequenced input: sorted CD4+, CD8+, or CD8+CD57+ T cells (not recorded which) from PBMCs. These receptors were obtained from a human donor with severe aplastic anemia or a healthy control (not recorded which).

A note on this clonotype: A much larger clone lies a single base off, so this may be a read error. The chain uses TRBV14 and TRBJ1-3; possible D gene TRBD1, 6 bases. V lost 6 bases and J lost 0, with 6 bases in between. CDR1 is SGHDN and CDR2 is FVKESK in the germline V gene. The CDR3 has 13 amino acids. The CDR3 DNA is TGTGCCAGCAGGGACAGCTCTGGAAACACCATATATTTT. This sequence encodes CASRDSSGNTIYF.

This chain links TRBV5-1 with TRBJ2-3; 7 bases agree with TRBD1. Germline CDR1 SGHRS, CDR2 YFSETQ. The V gene end was trimmed by 3 bases and the J gene end by 3 bases; junction bases not matched to a gene: 4. The CDR3 has 14 residues. The CDR3 reads CASSSGQVTDTQYF. For the CDR3, the DNA is TGCGCCAGCAGCTCCGGACAGGTTACAGATACGCAGTATTTT.

The gene calls are TRBV7-2 and TRBJ2-2; TRBD1 might be the D (5 bases). Trimming took 1 base from V and 4 from J, leaving 13 bases between them. Germline CDR1 and CDR2: SGHTA and FQGNSA. The length of the CDR3 is 16 residues. CDR3 protein: CASSLDSQGSTGELFF. The CDR3 region has the DNA TGTGCCAGCAGCTTAGATTCTCAGGGTTCCACCGGGGAGCTGTTTTTT.

J is TRBJ2-7 and V is TRBV28, with 9 bases identical to TRBD2. The CDR3 loop spans 16 amino acids. Losses at the gene ends were 5 bases for V and 5 bases for J; bases not matched to a gene: 13. CDR1 and CDR2 from the germline V gene are MDHEN and SYDVKM. This chain's CDR3 is CASSVGGGGENHEQYF. CDR3 nucleotide sequence: TGTGCCAGCAGTGTAGGCGGGGGGGGGGAGAACCACGAGCAGTACTTC.

This clonotype has just a few counts. The chain is built from TRBV24-1 and TRBJ2-7, with D perhaps assigned TRBD1 or TRBD2 (5 bases each). The germline V and J ends were trimmed by 7 bases and 2 bases, with 8 bases remaining between them. The CDR3 is made up of 12 amino acids. Per germline, CDR1 KGHDR and CDR2 SFDVKD. The CDR3: CATSPGPYEQYF. CDR3 nucleotide sequence: TGTGCCACCAGCCCGGGGCCCTACGAGCAGTACTTC.

This clonotype was seen a few times. This chain connects TRBV4-1 to TRBJ2-7; D gene uncertain. The CDR3 length is 14 residues. Germline CDR1 reads MGHRA; CDR2 reads YSYEKL. Trimming left V 1 base short and J 0 bases short, with 7 bases between. The CDR3 nucleotides read TGCGCCAGCAGCCAAGTGGACCACTCCTACGAGCAGTACTTC. It encodes CASSQVDHSYEQYF.

This clonotype occurred once. The J gene is TRBJ2-2, the V gene TRBV24-1; tentative D call: TRBD2 (7 bases). V was cut by 5 bases and J by 5 bases, with 17 bases left in between. The germline V gene has CDR1 KGHDR and CDR2 SFDVKD. This CDR3 contains 16 residues. This CDR3 is CATSVRGGGLTGELFF. The CDR3, as DNA: TGTGCCACCAGTGTTAGGGGAGGGGGTCTGACCGGGGAGCTGTTTTTT.

The gene calls are TRBV5-4 and TRBJ1-2; 11 nucleotides align to TRBD1. The CDR3 runs to 16 residues. From germline, CDR1 is SGHNT and CDR2 YYREEE (reference sequence). Germline trimming cut 4 bases from V and 5 bases from J; bases unmatched to any gene: 10. The CDR3: CASSPEGTGGGYGYTF. In nucleotides, the CDR3 is TGTGCCAGCAGCCCGGAAGGGACAGGGGGAGGTTATGGCTACACCTTC.

In its sample, this clonotype was seen many times. V gene TRBV27 combines with J gene TRBJ2-7; 11 nucleotides match TRBD1. J was trimmed by 3 bases and V by 5 bases; bases with no gene match: 3. Germline V gene lookup returns CDR1 MNHEY and CDR2 SMNVEV (reference sequence). The CDR3 runs 14 residues. The CDR3 DNA reads as TGTGCCAGCAGTCTGGACAGGGGGCACTACGAGCAGTACTTC. Amino acid sequence: CASSLDRGHYEQYF.

This clonotype was counted ten times or more. Its ends do not fully match the called genes, so a read error is possible. The V call is TRBV6-5, the J call TRBJ2-7, with D maybe TRBD1 (9 bases). Per the germline V gene, CDR1 is MNHEY and CDR2 is SVGAGI. This CDR3 is built from 13 residues. The CDR3 DNA reads as TGTGCCAGCAGTTATTTTCCAGCGGGGGACAGGGACTTC. This codes for CASSYFPAGDRDF.

This rearrangement joins TRBV14 to TRBJ2-7; the match to TRBD1 covers 9 bases. J was trimmed by 2 bases and V by 5 bases; bases with no gene match: 7. CDR1 and CDR2 from the germline V gene are SGHDN and FVKESK. The CDR3 consists of 15 residues. CDR3 nucleotide sequence: TGTGCCAGCAGCTGGGCACGGGACAGGGCCTACGAGCAGTACTTC. Its translation is CASSWARDRAYEQYF.

Ten or more counts support this clonotype. V and J are TRBV14 and TRBJ2-7; possibly TRBD1 for D (5 bases). Trimming removed 0 bases from V and 2 bases from J, with 14 bases in between. The length of the CDR3 is 16 residues. The germline CDR1 and CDR2 sequences are SGHDN and FVKESK. The CDR3 bases are TGTGCCAGCAGCCAAGACACAGGTCAGGCCCCCTACGAGCAGTACTTC. Translation gives CASSQDTGQAPYEQYF.

V usage is TRBV2 and J usage is TRBJ1-6; 9 bases map to TRBD1. J lost 5 bases, V lost 6 bases, and 5 bases had no gene match. The CDR3 extends over 15 amino acids. Germline CDR1 SNHLY, CDR2 FYNNEI. In DNA, the CDR3 is TGTGCCAGCAGCCGGACAGGGGTGAATAATTCACCCCTCCACTTT. Its protein product is CASSRTGVNNSPLHF. The entire variable domain, with the rest obtained from reference TRBV2 and TRBJ1-6, is as follows: EPEVTQTPSHQVTQMGQEVILRCVPISNHLYFYWYRQILGQKVEFLVSFYNNEISEKSEIFDDQFSVERPDGSNFTLKIRSTKLEDSAMYFCASSRTGVNNSPLHFGNGTRLTVT.

The V and J genes are TRBV9 and TRBJ1-2; D might be TRBD1 (5 bases). Per the germline V gene, CDR1 is SGDLS and CDR2 is YYNGEE. Trimming shortened V by 6 bases and J by 3 bases, and 18 bases separated the two germline ends. There are 15 residues in the CDR3. DNA for the CDR3: TGTGCCAGCAACCCCAGCCCGCGCAGGGACTATGGCTACACCTTC. Translated, it gives CASNPSPRRDYGYTF.

There are many counts of this clonotype. The chain has TRBV6-4 and TRBJ2-3; D gene uncertain. From germline, CDR1 is MRHNA and CDR2 SNTAGT. Trimming took off 2 bases at V and 1 base at J, with 7 bases between the two ends. The CDR3 runs 14 residues. The CDR3 region is CASSDLAGTDTQYF. CDR3 nucleotide sequence: TGTGCCAGCAGTGACCTCGCGGGCACAGATACGCAGTATTTT.

The chain recombines TRBV7-8 with TRBJ2-3, with TRBD2 matching over 8 bases. The CDR3 is 15 amino acids. Germline CDR1 and CDR2: SGHVS and FQNEAQ. After removal of 10 bases from V and 0 bases from J, the junction contained 9 bases not matched to a gene. The CDR3 sequence: CANNAAGASTDTQYF. The CDR3 DNA reads TGTGCCAACAACGCAGCGGGGGCTAGCACAGATACGCAGTATTTT.

As DNA, the CDR3 is TGTGCCAGCAGCTCCCTGCACAGTAAGAACACTGAAGCTTTCTTT. Protein: CASSSLHSKNTEAFF. The chain carries TRBV7-6 and TRBJ1-1; no clear D gene. This CDR3 comprises 15 residues. Germline assignment: CDR1 SGHVS and CDR2 FNYEAQ. V was shortened by 4 bases and J by 1 base, with 13 bases between the two germline ends.

The chain has TRBV2 and TRBJ1-6; D gene uncertain. The CDR3 consists of 12 residues. Germline V gives CDR1 SNHLY, CDR2 FYNNEI. Deletions cut 4 bases from V and 13 bases from J, with 11 bases between. This CDR3 reads CASSADGGPLHF. CDR3 nucleotides: TGTGCCAGCAGTGCTGATGGAGGGCCCCTCCACTTT.

This chain links TRBV20-1 with TRBJ2-1; D is perhaps TRBD2 (6 bases). Trimming stripped 0 bases from V and 14 bases from J, with 14 bases between. CDR1 and CDR2 from the germline V gene are DFQATT and SNEGSKA (reference sequence). There are 12 residues in the CDR3. The CDR3 coding sequence is TGCAGTGCTAGAGAACCGGGCAGGGAGGAGTTCTTC. This encodes CSAREPGREEFF.

CDR3 loop: CASKSGTAYNEQFF. The CDR3 region has the DNA TGTGCCAGCAAAAGCGGGACGGCTTACAATGAGCAGTTCTTC. The rearrangement uses TRBV6-5 and TRBJ2-1; 7 nucleotides line up with TRBD2. The CDR3 covers 14 residues. J gave up 4 bases and V 7 bases, and 7 bases lay outside the gene matches. CDR1 MNHEY and CDR2 SVGAGI come from the germline V gene.

The chain recombines TRBV14 with TRBJ2-1, with D unresolved. V was clipped by 4 bases and J by 4 bases, with 8 bases between them. The V gene's germline CDR1 is SGHDN and CDR2 FVKESK. CDR3 length: 13 residues. The CDR3 nucleotides are TGTGCCAGCAGCCCGACGGAGTACAATGAGCAGTTCTTC. Translation: CASSPTEYNEQFF.

The rearrangement uses TRBV7-8 and TRBJ2-2, with D possibly matching TRBD2 (5 bases). CDR3 size: 15 residues. CDR1 SGHVS and CDR2 FQNEAQ come from the germline V gene. The V and J ends lost 7 bases and 4 bases respectively, with 16 bases between them. The CDR3 nucleotides read TGTGCCAGCACCTCCCGAAGCGGAAGCACCGGGGAGCTGTTTTTT. Protein: CASTSRSGSTGELFF.

The chain has TRBV24-1 and TRBJ2-1; tentative D call: TRBD1 (6 bases). V was clipped by 2 bases and J by 0 bases, with 10 bases between them. This CDR3 contains 16 residues. Germline-derived CDR1 and CDR2 are KGHDR and SFDVKD. The CDR3 DNA sequence: TGTGCCACCAGTGATTCAGGGGCGACCTCCTACAATGAGCAGTTCTTC. Translation: CATSDSGATSYNEQFF.

Many counts were recorded for this clonotype. Since no conserved phenylalanine or tryptophan closes the CDR3, a read error is the likely cause. The DNA is omitted, as the CDR3 cannot be located on it reliably, and the CDR3 follows TCRdb's listing. This chain uses TRBV7-9 with TRBJ2-7; the table's D call, TRBD2, has no DNA check behind it. Inclusive of both ends, the CDR3 amounts to 14 amino acids. The germline CDR1 and CDR2 sequences are SEHNR and FQNEAQ (reference sequence). CDR3 sequence reads: CASSFSSGGPTSST.

The J gene is TRBJ2-3, the V gene TRBV15, with D perhaps TRBD1 or TRBD2 (6 bases each). Trimming cost V 1 base and J 0 bases, with 11 bases left between them. CDR1 and CDR2 (germline): LNHNV, YYDKDF (reference sequence). The CDR3 contains 16 residues. CDR3 residues: CATSRGRGTSTDTQYF. The CDR3 coding sequence is TGTGCCACCAGCAGAGGTAGGGGGACTAGCACAGATACGCAGTATTTT. The full variable domain, its missing parts supplied by reference TRBV15 and TRBJ2-3, is DAMVIQNPRYQVTQFGKPVTLSCSQTLNHNVMYWYQQKSSQAPKLLFHYYDKDFNNEADTPDNFQSRRPNTSFCFLDIRSPGLGDTAMYLCATSRGRGTSTDTQYFGPGTRLTVL.

This clonotype showed up many times. The chain is built from TRBV6-1 and TRBJ1-1; no definite D call. V shed 6 bases and J shed 0 bases, with 23 bases lying between them. This CDR3 has 18 amino acids. Germline values: CDR1 MNHNS, CDR2 SASEGT. This chain's CDR3 is CASSDEADTGWMNTEAFF. CDR3 sequence (DNA): TGTGCCAGCAGCGACGAGGCTGACACGGGGTGGATGAACACTGAAGCTTTCTTT.